The rows below give T cell receptor beta chains drawn from one sample of a study of cytomegalovirus exposure and HLA in healthy donors. TCRdb's copy holds only in-frame clones and misses some; the assay was immunoSEQ multiplex PCR. Counted here are around 120,000 clones, 75% to 85% occurring once; the ten biggest clones make up 4% to 5.5%. The sequencing sample was made of PBMCs. These TCRs come from a man under 40 in good health and CMV-seropositive. Both conserved end residues are part of each CDR3. D genes are given only for firm matches. Some rows have no size entry. The others give once, few or many, or a class for an expanded clone.

TRBV6-5	-	few	TRBJ2-7	TGTGCCAGCAGTTACTCGGAGGTCTCCTACGAGCAGTACTTC	CASSYSEVSYEQYF
TRBV7-3	TRBD2	-	TRBJ2-3	TGTGCCAGCAGCTTAACTGCGGTTAGCGGGCCCGCGGGGACAGATACGCAGTATTTT	CASSLTAVSGPAGTDTQYF
TRBV11-3	TRBD1	few	TRBJ2-7	TGTGCCAGCAGCAGGGACAGGCACTACGAGCAGTACTTC	CASSRDRHYEQYF
TRBV29-1	-	-	TRBJ2-1	TGCAGCGTTGCCCCAGGTGTCTATGAGCAGTTCTTC	CSVAPGVYEQFF
TRBV28	TRBD2	-	TRBJ2-7	TGTGCCAGCAGCTTGATGAGGCGGGAGGCATACGAGCAGTACTTC	CASSLMRREAYEQYF
TRBV6-1	-	-	TRBJ2-5	TGTGCCAGCACCCCGGGACAACCCGTCGGGGAGACCCAGTACTTC	CASTPGQPVGETQYF
TRBV11-2	-	-	TRBJ2-7	TGTGCCAGCAGCAGCGACAGGTTCTACGAGCAGTACTTC	CASSSDRFYEQYF
TRBV6-9	-	medium-sized	TRBJ1-1	TGTGCCAGCCTATTCCCTCAACCGGGACACATGAACACTGAAGCTTTCTTT	CASLFPQPGHMNTEAFF
TRBV7-3	-	-	TRBJ1-3	TGTGCCAGCAGCTTAATCCCGGGTCCTGGAAACACCATATATTTT	CASSLIPGPGNTIYF
TRBV7-8	-	-	TRBJ2-7	TGTGCCAGCAGCGCACTAGGGCACGAGCAGTACTTC	CASSALGHEQYF
TRBV5-1	TRBD2	few	TRBJ2-6	TGCGCCAGCAGCGCGTTCGGGGGGGCTATCTCTGGGGCCAACGTCCTGACTTTC	CASSAFGGAISGANVLTF
TRBV27	-	-	TRBJ1-2	TGTGCCAGCAGTGCGGGTGGGAACTATGGCTACACCTTC	CASSAGGNYGYTF
TRBV6-1	-	-	TRBJ1-3	TGTGCCAGCGGATCGCGGGGCTCTGGAAACACCATATATTTT	CASGSRGSGNTIYF
TRBV7-9	-	-	TRBJ2-2	TGTGCCAGCAGCTCCTCGGCGAGGTCCGGGGAGCTGTTTTTT	CASSSSARSGELFF
TRBV9	-	-	TRBJ1-2	TGTGCCAGCAGCGTAGATACGGGGTATGGCTACACCTTC	CASSVDTGYGYTF
TRBV4-2	TRBD1	-	TRBJ2-7	TGTGCCAGCAGCCAAGATTTTTCGGGTGGGACAGGGTCGTACGAGCAGTACTTC	CASSQDFSGGTGSYEQYF
TRBV6-1	-	-	TRBJ2-3	TGTGGTAGTCGCTTGGGCCTTAGCACAGATACGCAGTATTTT	CGSRLGLSTDTQYF
TRBV11-2	TRBD1	-	TRBJ2-7	TGTGCCAGCAGCTTACTTGGGACAGGGTTCTACGAGCAGTACTTC	CASSLLGTGFYEQYF